The 10 T cell receptor beta chains given below trace back to one sample, sequenced in a study of beta chain features in type 1 diabetes. What was sequenced were expressed TCRB transcripts, since all of the isolated RNA had been reverse transcribed. Method: immunoSEQ multiplex PCR; TCRdb's copy keeps in-frame clones and lacks some. This sample has 200,000 to 300,000 clones, with roughly 14% found just once. Source material: naive CD4+ T cells from blood. Receptors were obtained from a woman aged 35 to 49 in good health.

This rearrangement joins TRBV6-6 to TRBJ2-1, with TRBD2 as a possible D gene (5 bases). CDR1 and CDR2 (germline): MNHNY, SVGAGI (reference sequence). The CDR3 contains 13 residues. Trimming removed 4 bases at V and 7 bases at J, with 11 bases between. CDR3 amino acids: CASSSGLWNEQFF. For the CDR3, the DNA is TGTGCCAGCAGTTCCGGACTCTGGAATGAGCAGTTCTTC.

On this clone itself: An end of the junction does not agree with germline; a read error may underlie this. This same CDR3 is encoded by further DNA sequences in the sample. This chain links TRBV9 with TRBJ2-7, with unresolved D. The CDR3 totals 13 residues. Germline assignment: CDR1 SGDLS and CDR2 YYNGEE. CDR3: CASSVGQVTEQYF. In DNA form, the CDR3 reads TGCGCCAGCAGCGTAGGCCAGGTAACCGAGCAGTACTTC.

The gene calls are TRBV5-1 and TRBJ1-4; a weak D match, TRBD1 (5 bases). CDR1 SGHRS and CDR2 YFSETQ come from the germline V gene. There are 14 residues in the CDR3. The ends were cut back, 4 bases at V and 0 bases at J, with 7 bases in the middle. The CDR3 sequence: CASSGATTNEKLFF. For the CDR3, the DNA is TGCGCCAGCAGCGGGGCAACAACTAATGAAAAACTGTTTTTT.

The chain recombines TRBV9 with TRBJ2-2; 12 nucleotides align to TRBD2. The germline CDR1 and CDR2 sequences are SGDLS and YYNGEE. V dropped 0 bases and J dropped 4; count of bases not matched to a gene: 1. This CDR3 spans 16 amino acids. This chain's CDR3 is CASSVASGGATGELFF. CDR3 bases: TGTGCCAGCAGCGTAGCTAGCGGGGGGGCCACCGGGGAGCTGTTTTTT. Full variable domain (missing parts from reference TRBV9 and TRBJ2-2): DSGVTQTPKHLITATGQRVTLRCSPRSGDLSVYWYQQSLDQGLQFLIQYYNGEERAKGNILERFSAQQFPDLHSELNLSSLELGDSALYFCASSVASGGATGELFFGEGSRLTVL.

This clone appeared a few times. The V call is TRBV5-1, the J call TRBJ2-3; D may be TRBD2 (6 bases). V was shortened by 7 bases and J by 2 bases, with 14 bases between the two germline ends. This CDR3 is 14 amino acids long. Germline V gene data show CDR1 as SGHRS and CDR2 as YFSETQ. CDR3 region: CASRPGLDTDTQYF. The CDR3, as DNA: TGCGCCAGCCGGCCGGGACTCGACACAGATACGCAGTATTTT.

Only a few counts were recorded for this clone. The rearrangement uses TRBV7-8 and TRBJ2-5; a weak D match, TRBD1 (6 bases). Trimming pared 4 bases from V and 3 bases from J, leaving 15 bases between. Germline CDR1 and CDR2: SGHVS and FQNEAQ. The CDR3 spans 15 residues. The CDR3 loop is CASSSYRDFEETQYF. The CDR3 bases are TGTGCCAGCAGCTCCTACAGGGATTTTGAAGAGACCCAGTACTTC. The complete variable domain, with remaining parts taken from reference TRBV7-8 and TRBJ2-5, reads GAGVSQSPRYKVAKRGQDVALRCDPISGHVSLFWYQQALGQGPEFLTYFQNEAQLDKSGLPSDRFFAERPEGSVSTLKIQRTQQEDSAVYLCASSSYRDFEETQYFGPGTRLLVL.

The chain combines TRBV9 with TRBJ1-1; a weak D match, TRBD1 (5 bases). The germline V and J ends were trimmed by 4 bases and 10 bases, with 14 bases remaining between them. The CDR3 has 12 residues. Germline V CDR1 and CDR2: SGDLS, YYNGEE. The CDR3 DNA sequence: TGTGCCAGCAGCCTACAGGAGGGCGCAGCTTTCTTT. Its protein is CASSLQEGAAFF.

The gene calls are TRBV5-4 and TRBJ2-7, with D perhaps matching TRBD2 (5 bases). There are 19 residues in the CDR3. The germline CDR1 and CDR2 sequences are SGHNT and YYREEE (reference sequence). V lost 4 bases and J lost 4, with 30 bases in between. The CDR3, as DNA: TGTGCCAGCAGCGCCACGCGGGCGGGTCAAACCCGGAGTGGGTACGAGCAGTACTTC. As protein: CASSATRAGQTRSGYEQYF.

This clone was observed a few times. The chain combines TRBV7-2 with TRBJ2-1; TRBD2 matches at 7 bases. This CDR3 has 15 amino acids. Trimming removed 1 base from V and 3 bases from J; junction bases left unmatched: 3. Germline V lookup: CDR1 SGHTA, CDR2 FQGNSA. The CDR3 spells CASSLVGGVYNEQFF. CDR3 DNA sequence: TGTGCCAGCAGCTTAGTTGGGGGGGTCTACAATGAGCAGTTCTTC.

This clone was found a few times. This chain uses TRBV18 with TRBJ1-1; 7 nucleotides agree with TRBD1. The CDR3 has 16 amino acids. CDR1 is KGHSH, CDR2 LQKENI, per germline. Trimming removed 4 bases from V and 4 bases from J; junction bases left unmatched: 12. The CDR3, as DNA: TGTGCCAGCTCACAAAACAGGGGTAAGGTTGGCACTGAAGCTTTCTTT. It translates to CASSQNRGKVGTEAFF.